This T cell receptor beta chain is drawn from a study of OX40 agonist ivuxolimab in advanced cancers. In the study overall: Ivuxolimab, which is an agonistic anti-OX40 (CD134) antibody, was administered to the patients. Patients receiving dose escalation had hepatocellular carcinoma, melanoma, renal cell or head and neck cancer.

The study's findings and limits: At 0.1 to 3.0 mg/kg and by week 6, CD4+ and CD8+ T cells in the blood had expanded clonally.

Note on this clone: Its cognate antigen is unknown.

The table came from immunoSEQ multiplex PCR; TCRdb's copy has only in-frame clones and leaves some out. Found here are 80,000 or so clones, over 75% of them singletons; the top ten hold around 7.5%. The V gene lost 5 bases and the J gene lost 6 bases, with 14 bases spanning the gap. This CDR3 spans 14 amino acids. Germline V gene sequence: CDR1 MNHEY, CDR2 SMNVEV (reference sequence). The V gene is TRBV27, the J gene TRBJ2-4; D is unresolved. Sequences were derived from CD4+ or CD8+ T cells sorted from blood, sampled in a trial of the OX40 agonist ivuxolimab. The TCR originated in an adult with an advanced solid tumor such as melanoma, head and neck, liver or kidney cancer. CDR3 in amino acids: CASSPFSTRNIQYF. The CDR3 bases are TGTGCCAGCAGTCCTTTCTCCACGCGAAACATTCAGTACTTC.